This T cell receptor beta chain is drawn from a study of STAT5B mutations in CD4+ large granular lymphocyte leukemia. Study outcomes and limitations: 8/27 top patient clones versus 2/35 control clones were TRBV06-family.

Assay: immunoSEQ multiplex PCR; the TCRdb copy retains only in-frame clones and omits some. The repertoire holds around 34,000 clones, with roughly 85% as singletons. Germline V lookup: CDR1 LNHDA, CDR2 SQIVND (reference sequence). The length of the CDR3 is 12 residues. V was pared by 0 bases and J by 6 bases, with 3 bases between. Details on this clone: Its matching antigen is unknown.

The receptor's source is a human donor in good health. Material: CD4+ T cells from blood buffy coats. V is TRBV19 and J is TRBJ2-1; D gene uncertain. The DNA for the CDR3 is TGTGCCAGTAGTATAGAAAGCAATGAGCAGTTCTTC. It translates to CASSIESNEQFF.